This TCR beta chain emerged from a study of blood T cell repertoires in COVID-19. Study-level information: Acute and convalescent COVID-19 samples came from the United States, Italy and Spain.

Seattle patient enrollment occurred during active infection, with longitudinal follow-up thereafter. V gave up 6 bases and J gave up 6 bases, with 15 bases separating them. Germline lookup yields CDR1 MGHDK and CDR2 SYGVNS. This CDR3 has 14 amino acids. Methods used by the authors: Amplification with reference gene primers provided the estimates of nucleated cell counts. Sequencing was performed with immunoSEQ multiplex PCR; in TCRdb, only in-frame clones are kept and a portion is missing. V and J calls and clone size are given by that table; D and trimming were obtained from the DNA. The profile shows over 70,000 clones, approximately 90% of them singletons.

The source is a man aged 45 to 65 with COVID-19, enrolled during active disease. The material sequenced was peripheral blood. The rearrangement links TRBV25-1 to TRBJ2-1, with D perhaps TRBD1 (5 bases). The CDR3 DNA sequence: TGTGCCAGCAGAGGGGTTAGTCAGGGCAATGAGCAGTTCTTC. It codes for CASRGVSQGNEQFF.